This TCR beta chain was identified during a study of shared clonotypes between healthy human individuals. Findings and caveats of the study: Naive CD4 clonotypes were shared across a handful of donors at roughly 5%. Relative to their counterparts shared across all four donors, non-shared clonotypes exhibited diminished generation probabilities. Naive subsets generally exceeded memory subsets in estimated richness. Clonotype sharing among donors, it was expected, would be affected by sequencing depth.

Germline V gene sequence: CDR1 ENHRY, CDR2 SYGVKD. The CDR3 is 13 amino acids. Trimming took 6 bases from V and 1 from J, leaving 9 bases between them. Sequenced by immunoSEQ multiplex PCR; TCRdb stores in-frame clones only, minus some. This repertoire shows 2 million to 2.5 million clones, 85% to 95% found once; its top ten account for 0.39%. Remarks on this clone: Its cognate antigen is unknown.

The sequence was collected from a man aged 18-30 years in good health. Some clones in this sample may be carry-over from other donors' samples. Input material: naive CD4+ T cells from PBMCs. Subset described: CD45RA+ positively selected. J is TRBJ2-5 and V is TRBV10-3, with D possibly TRBD2 on 5 matching bases. DNA for the CDR3: TGTGCCATCAGGGGCGGGTTCCAAGAGACCCAGTACTTC. Translating gives CAIRGGFQETQYF.